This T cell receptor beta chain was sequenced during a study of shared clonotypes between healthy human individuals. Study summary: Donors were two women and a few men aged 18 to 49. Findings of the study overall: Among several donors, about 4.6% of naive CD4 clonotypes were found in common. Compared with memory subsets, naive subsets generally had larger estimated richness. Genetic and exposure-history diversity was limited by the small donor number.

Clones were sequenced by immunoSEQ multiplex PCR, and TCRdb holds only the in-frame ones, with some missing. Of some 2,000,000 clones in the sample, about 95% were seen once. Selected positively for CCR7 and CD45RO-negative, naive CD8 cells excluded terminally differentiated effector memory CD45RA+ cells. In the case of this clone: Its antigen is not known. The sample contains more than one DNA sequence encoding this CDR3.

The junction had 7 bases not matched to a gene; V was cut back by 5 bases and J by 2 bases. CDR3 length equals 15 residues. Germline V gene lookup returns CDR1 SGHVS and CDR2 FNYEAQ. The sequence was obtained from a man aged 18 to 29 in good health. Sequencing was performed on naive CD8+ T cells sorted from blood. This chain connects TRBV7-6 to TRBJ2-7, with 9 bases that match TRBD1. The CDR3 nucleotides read TGTGCCAGCAGCCTGGCCGGGACAGGGCCCTACGAGCAGTACTTC. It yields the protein CASSLAGTGPYEQYF.